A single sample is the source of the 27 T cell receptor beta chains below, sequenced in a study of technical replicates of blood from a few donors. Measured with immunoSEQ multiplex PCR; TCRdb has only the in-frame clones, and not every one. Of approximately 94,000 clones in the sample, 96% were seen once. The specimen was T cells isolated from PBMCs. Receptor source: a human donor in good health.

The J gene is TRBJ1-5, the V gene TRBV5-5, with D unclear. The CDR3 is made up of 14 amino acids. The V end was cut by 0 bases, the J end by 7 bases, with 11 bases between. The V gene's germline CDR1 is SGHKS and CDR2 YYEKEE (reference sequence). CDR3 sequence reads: CASSLERSIQPQHF. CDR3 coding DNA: TGTGCCAGCAGCTTGGAGAGAAGTATCCAGCCCCAGCATTTT.

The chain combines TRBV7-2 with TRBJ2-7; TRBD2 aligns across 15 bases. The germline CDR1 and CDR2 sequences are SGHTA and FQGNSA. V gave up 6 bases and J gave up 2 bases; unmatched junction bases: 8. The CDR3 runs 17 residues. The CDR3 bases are TGTGCCAGCAGGAAAAAAGGACTAGCGGGAGGGACCTACGAGCAGTACTTC. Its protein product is CASRKKGLAGGTYEQYF.

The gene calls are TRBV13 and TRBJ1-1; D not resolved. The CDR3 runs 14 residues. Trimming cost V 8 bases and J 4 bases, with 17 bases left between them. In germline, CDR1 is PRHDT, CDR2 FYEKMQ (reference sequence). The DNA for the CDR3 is TGTGCCAGCTCCTTAGACACCCGTTCCACTGAAGCTTTCTTT. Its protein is CASSLDTRSTEAFF.

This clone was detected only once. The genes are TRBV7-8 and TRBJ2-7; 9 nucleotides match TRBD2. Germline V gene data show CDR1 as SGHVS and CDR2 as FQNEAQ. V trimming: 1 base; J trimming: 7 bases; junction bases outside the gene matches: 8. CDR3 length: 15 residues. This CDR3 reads CASSLDAGGPREQYF. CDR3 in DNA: TGTGCCAGCAGCTTAGACGCGGGAGGGCCTCGGGAGCAGTACTTC.

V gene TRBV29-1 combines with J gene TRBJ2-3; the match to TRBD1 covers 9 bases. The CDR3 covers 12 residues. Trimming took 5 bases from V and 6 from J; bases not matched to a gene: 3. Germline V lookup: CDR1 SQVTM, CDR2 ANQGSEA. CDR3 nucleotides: TGCAGCGTTCGACAGGGGGAGGATACGCAGTATTTT. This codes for CSVRQGEDTQYF.

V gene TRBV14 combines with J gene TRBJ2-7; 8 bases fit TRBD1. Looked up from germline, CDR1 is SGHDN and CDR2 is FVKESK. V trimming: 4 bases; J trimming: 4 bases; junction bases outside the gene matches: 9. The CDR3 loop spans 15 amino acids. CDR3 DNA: TGTGCCAGCAGCCTCAAGACAGGGGATCGGTACGAGCAGTACTTC. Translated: CASSLKTGDRYEQYF.

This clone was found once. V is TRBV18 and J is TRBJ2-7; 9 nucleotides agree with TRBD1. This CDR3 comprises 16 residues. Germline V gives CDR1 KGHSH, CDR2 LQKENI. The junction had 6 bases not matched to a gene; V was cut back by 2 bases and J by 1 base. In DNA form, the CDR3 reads TGTGCCAGCTCACCATCCGGGACAGGGCTTTCCTACGAGCAGTACTTC. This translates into CASSPSGTGLSYEQYF.

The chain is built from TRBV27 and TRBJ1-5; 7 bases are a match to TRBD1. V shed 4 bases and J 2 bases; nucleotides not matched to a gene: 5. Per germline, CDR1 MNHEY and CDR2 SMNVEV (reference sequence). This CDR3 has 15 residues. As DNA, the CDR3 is TGTGCCAGCAGTTGGGCAACAGGGGGCAATCAGCCCCAGCATTTT. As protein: CASSWATGGNQPQHF.

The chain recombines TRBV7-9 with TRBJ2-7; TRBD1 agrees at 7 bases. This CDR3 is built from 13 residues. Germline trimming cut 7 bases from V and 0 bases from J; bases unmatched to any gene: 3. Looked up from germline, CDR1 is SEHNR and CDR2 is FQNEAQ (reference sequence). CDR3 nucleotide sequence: TGTGCCAGCAAAGGGACAGACTCCTACGAGCAGTACTTC. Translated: CASKGTDSYEQYF.

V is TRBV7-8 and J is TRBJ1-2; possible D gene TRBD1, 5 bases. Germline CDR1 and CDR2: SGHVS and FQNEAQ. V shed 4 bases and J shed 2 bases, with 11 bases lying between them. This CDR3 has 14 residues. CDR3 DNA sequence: TGTGCCAGCAGCTGGGGGGGGACCAACTATGGCTACACCTTC. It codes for CASSWGGTNYGYTF. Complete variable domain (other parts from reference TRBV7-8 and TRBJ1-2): GAGVSQSPRYKVAKRGQDVALRCDPISGHVSLFWYQQALGQGPEFLTYFQNEAQLDKSGLPSDRFFAERPEGSVSTLKIQRTQQEDSAVYLCASSWGGTNYGYTFGSGTRLTVV.

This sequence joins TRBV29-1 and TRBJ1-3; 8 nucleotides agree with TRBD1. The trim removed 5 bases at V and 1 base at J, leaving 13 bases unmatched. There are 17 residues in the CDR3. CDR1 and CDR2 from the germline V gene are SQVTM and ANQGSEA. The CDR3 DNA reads TGCAGCGTTACGGACAGGGTAGGAACGAGTTCTGGAAACACCATATATTTT. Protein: CSVTDRVGTSSGNTIYF.

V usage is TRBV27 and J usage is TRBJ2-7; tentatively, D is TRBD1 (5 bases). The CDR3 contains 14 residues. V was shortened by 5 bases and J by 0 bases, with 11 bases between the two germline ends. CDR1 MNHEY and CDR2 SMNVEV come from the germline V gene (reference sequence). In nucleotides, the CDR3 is TGTGCCAGCAGTAACCACAGGAGCTCCTACGAGCAGTACTTC. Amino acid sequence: CASSNHRSSYEQYF.

This CDR3 is CASSLLAGYYGYTF. As DNA, the CDR3 is TGTGCCAGCAGCTTACTAGCAGGATACTATGGCTACACCTTC. The chain uses TRBV7-8 and TRBJ1-2; D unresolved. Deletions cut 2 bases from V and 3 bases from J, with 10 bases between. The germline V gene has CDR1 SGHVS and CDR2 FQNEAQ. This CDR3 is 14 amino acids long.

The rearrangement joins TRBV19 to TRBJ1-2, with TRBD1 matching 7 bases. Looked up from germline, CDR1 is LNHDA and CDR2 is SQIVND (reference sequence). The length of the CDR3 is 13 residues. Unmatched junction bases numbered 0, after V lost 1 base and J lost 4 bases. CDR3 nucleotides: TGTGCCAGTAGTATAGCAGGGGGCTATGGCTACACCTTC. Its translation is CASSIAGGYGYTF.

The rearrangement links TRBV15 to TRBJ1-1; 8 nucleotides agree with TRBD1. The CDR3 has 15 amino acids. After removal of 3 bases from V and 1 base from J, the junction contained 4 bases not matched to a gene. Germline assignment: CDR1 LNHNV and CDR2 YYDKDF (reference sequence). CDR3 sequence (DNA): TGTGCCACCAGCAGTACCGGGACAGGGAACACTGAAGCTTTCTTT. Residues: CATSSTGTGNTEAFF. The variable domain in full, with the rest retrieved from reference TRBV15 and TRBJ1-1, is DAMVIQNPRYQVTQFGKPVTLSCSQTLNHNVMYWYQQKSSQAPKLLFHYYDKDFNNEADTPDNFQSRRPNTSFCFLDIRSPGLGDTAMYLCATSSTGTGNTEAFFGQGTRLTVV.

The CDR3 loop is CASSYLTSGNTGELFF. In DNA form, the CDR3 reads TGTGCCAGCAGCTATCTGACTAGCGGTAACACCGGGGAGCTGTTTTTT. The rearrangement joins TRBV7-3 to TRBJ2-2; 9 bases are a match to TRBD2. From germline, CDR1 is SGHTA and CDR2 FQGTGA. CDR3 length equals 16 residues. V shed 4 bases and J 2 bases; nucleotides not matched to a gene: 5.

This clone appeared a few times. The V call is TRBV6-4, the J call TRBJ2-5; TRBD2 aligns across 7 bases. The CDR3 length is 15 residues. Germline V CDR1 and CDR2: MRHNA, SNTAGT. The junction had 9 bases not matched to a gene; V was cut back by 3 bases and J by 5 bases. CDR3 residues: CASSESSGGAETQYF. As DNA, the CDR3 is TGTGCCAGCAGTGAATCTAGCGGAGGGGCGGAGACCCAGTACTTC.

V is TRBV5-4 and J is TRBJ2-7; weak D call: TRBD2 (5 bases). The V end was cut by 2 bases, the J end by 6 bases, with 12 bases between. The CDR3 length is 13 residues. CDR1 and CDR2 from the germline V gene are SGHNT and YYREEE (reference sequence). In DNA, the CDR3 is TGTGCCAGCAGCTTCAATGGAGGCCCCGAGCAGTACTTC. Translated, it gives CASSFNGGPEQYF.

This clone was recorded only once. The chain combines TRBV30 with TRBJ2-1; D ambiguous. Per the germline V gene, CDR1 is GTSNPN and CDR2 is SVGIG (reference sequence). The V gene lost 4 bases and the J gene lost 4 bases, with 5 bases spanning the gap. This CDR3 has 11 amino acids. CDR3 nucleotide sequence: TGTGCCTGGACTGCGTACAATGAGCAGTTCTTC. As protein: CAWTAYNEQFF. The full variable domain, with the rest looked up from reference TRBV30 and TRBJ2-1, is SQTIHQWPATLVQPVGSPLSLECTVEGTSNPNLYWYRQAAGRGLQLLFYSVGIGQISSEVPQNLSASRPQDRQFILSSKKLLLSDSGFYLCAWTAYNEQFFGPGTRLTVL.

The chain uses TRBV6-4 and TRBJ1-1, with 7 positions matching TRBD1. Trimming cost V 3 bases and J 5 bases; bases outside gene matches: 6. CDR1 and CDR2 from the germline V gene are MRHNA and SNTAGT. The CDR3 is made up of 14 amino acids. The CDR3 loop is CASSEQGRNTEAFF. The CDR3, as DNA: TGTGCCAGCAGTGAACAGGGGCGTAATACTGAAGCTTTCTTT.

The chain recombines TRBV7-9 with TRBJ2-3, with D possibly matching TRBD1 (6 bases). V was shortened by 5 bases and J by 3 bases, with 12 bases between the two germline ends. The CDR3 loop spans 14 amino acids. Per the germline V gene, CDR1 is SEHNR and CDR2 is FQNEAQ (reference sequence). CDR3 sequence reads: CASSVGQSTDTQYF. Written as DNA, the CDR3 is TGTGCCAGCAGCGTAGGACAGTCTACAGATACGCAGTATTTT.

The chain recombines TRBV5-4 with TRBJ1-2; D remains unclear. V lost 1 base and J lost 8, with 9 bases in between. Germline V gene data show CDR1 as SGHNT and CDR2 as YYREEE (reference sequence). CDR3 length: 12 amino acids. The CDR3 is CASSLLGGGYTF. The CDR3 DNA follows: TGTGCCAGCAGCTTGTTGGGAGGCGGCTACACCTTC.

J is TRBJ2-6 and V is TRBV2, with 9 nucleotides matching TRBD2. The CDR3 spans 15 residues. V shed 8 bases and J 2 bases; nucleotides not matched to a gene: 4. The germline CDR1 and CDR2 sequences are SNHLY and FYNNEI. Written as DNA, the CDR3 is TGTGCCAGCTCTGGCGGGAGGGCTGGGGCCAACGTCCTGACTTTC. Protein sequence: CASSGGRAGANVLTF.

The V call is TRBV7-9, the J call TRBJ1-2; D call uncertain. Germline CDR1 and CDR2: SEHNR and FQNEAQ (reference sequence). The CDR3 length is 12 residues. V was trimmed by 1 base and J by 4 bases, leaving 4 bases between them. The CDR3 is CASSLGLYGYTF. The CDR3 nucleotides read TGTGCCAGCAGCTTAGGACTCTATGGCTACACCTTC.

Written as DNA, the CDR3 is TGTGCCAGCAGCCAGGCCGGGACAAAGACCGGGGAGCTGTTTTTT. Amino acid sequence: CASSQAGTKTGELFF. The chain has TRBV14 and TRBJ2-2; D may be TRBD1 (6 bases). Per the germline V gene, CDR1 is SGHDN and CDR2 is FVKESK. The CDR3 is made up of 15 amino acids. Trimming stripped 3 bases from V and 5 bases from J, with 13 bases between.

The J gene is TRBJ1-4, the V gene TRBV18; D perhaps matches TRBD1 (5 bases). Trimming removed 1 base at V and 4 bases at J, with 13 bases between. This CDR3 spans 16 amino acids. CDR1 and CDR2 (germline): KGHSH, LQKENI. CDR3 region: CASSPRGVVDNEKLFF. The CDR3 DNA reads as TGTGCCAGCTCACCACGGGGGGTTGTCGATAATGAAAAACTGTTTTTT. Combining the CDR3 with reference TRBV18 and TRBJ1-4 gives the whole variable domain NAGVMQNPRHLVRRRGQEARLRCSPMKGHSHVYWYRQLPEEGLKFMVYLQKENIIDESGMPKERFSAEFPKEGPSILRIQQVVRGDSAAYFCASSPRGVVDNEKLFFGSGTQLSVL.

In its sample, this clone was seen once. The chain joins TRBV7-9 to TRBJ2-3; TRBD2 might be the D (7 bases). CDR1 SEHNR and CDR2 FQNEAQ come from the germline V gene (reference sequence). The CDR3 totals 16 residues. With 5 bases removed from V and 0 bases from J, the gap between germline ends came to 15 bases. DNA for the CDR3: TGTGCCAGCAGCGGGGGCCGGGGAGGGAGCACAGATACGCAGTATTTT. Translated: CASSGGRGGSTDTQYF. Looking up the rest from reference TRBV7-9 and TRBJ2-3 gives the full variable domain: DTGVSQNPRHKITKRGQNVTFRCDPISEHNRLYWYRQTLGQGPEFLTYFQNEAQLEKSRLLSDRFSAERPKGSFSTLEIQRTEQGDSAMYLCASSGGRGGSTDTQYFGPGTRLTVL.